These 21 T cell receptor beta chains came from one sample sequenced in a study of early T cells in non-severe SARS-CoV-2 infection. In TCRdb, the 5' RACE reads were re-called with MiXCR into one record per CDR3 protein. The sample includes tens of thousands of distinct CDR3 sequences, approximately 5% seen only once; the top ten take approximately 7.4%. Material: whole blood, obtained at baseline. The receptor source for this set is an adult who was a healthcare worker with PCR-confirmed SARS-CoV-2 infection or an uninfected control (not recorded which).

At least ten counts were recorded for this clonotype. Here the CDR3 DNA reads TGTGCCAGCAGCTTCCTGGGACAGGGGGCCAACGAGCAGTACTTC. It is translated as CASSFLGQGANEQYF. The chain couples TRBV7-8 to TRBJ2-7, with 12 bases matching TRBD1. The ends lost 3 bases at V and 5 bases at J; junction bases unmatched: 5. Per germline, CDR1 SGHVS and CDR2 FQNEAQ. The CDR3 extends over 15 amino acids.

This clonotype was found a few times. The chain joins TRBV28 to TRBJ2-7, with 7 positions matching TRBD1. The CDR3 length is 17 residues. Germline CDR1 reads MDHEN; CDR2 reads SYDVKM. The junction had 12 bases not matched to a gene; V was cut back by 3 bases and J by 1 base. The CDR3 DNA reads as TGTGCCAGCAGTTTGGTAAAGACAGGGAGAAGATCCTACGAGCAGTACTTC. It encodes CASSLVKTGRRSYEQYF. Filled out from reference TRBV28 and TRBJ2-7, the complete variable domain reads DVKVTQSSRYLVKRTGEKVFLECVQDMDHENMFWYRQDPGLGLRLIYFSYDVKMKEKGDIPEGYSVSREKKERFSLILESASTNQTSMYLCASSLVKTGRRSYEQYFGPGTRLTVT.

This clonotype has ten or more counts. The V gene is TRBV7-6, the J gene TRBJ2-5; the D call may be TRBD1 or TRBD2 (5 bases each). Germline-derived CDR1 and CDR2 are SGHVS and FNYEAQ. The V end lost 0 bases, the J end lost 7 bases, and 12 bases lay between the germline ends. This CDR3 is 14 amino acids long. The CDR3 DNA follows: TGTGCCAGCAGCTTAGCCGGGACCCCAGGGACCCAGTACTTC. Translating gives CASSLAGTPGTQYF.

This chain joins TRBV7-9 and TRBJ2-7; 8 bases are shared with TRBD1. The CDR3 extends over 14 amino acids. The ends lost 1 base at V and 9 bases at J; junction bases unmatched: 8. Per germline, CDR1 SEHNR and CDR2 FQNEAQ (reference sequence). In DNA form, the CDR3 reads TGTGCCAGCAGCTTAGTCGGACAGGGAAATGTGCAGTACTTC. Translation gives CASSLVGQGNVQYF.

This clonotype was picked up a small number of times. V and J are TRBV7-9 and TRBJ2-7, with a tentative D call TRBD1 (6 bases). The CDR3 length is 15 residues. Germline V lookup: CDR1 SEHNR, CDR2 FQNEAQ (reference sequence). V lost 5 bases and J lost 2, with 16 bases in between. This chain's CDR3 is CASSPVVQGTYEQYF. As DNA, the CDR3 is TGTGCCAGCAGCCCCGTTGTACAGGGTACCTACGAGCAGTACTTC.

This clonotype has a handful of counts. Here the CDR3 DNA reads TGCAGTGCGCGGACTAGCGGGAGGTGGGAGCAGTACTTC. Amino acids: CSARTSGRWEQYF. V is TRBV20-1 and J is TRBJ2-7; 14 positions agree with TRBD2. CDR1 is DFQATT, CDR2 SNEGSKA, per germline (reference sequence). The CDR3 length is 13 residues. The trim removed 6 bases at V and 7 bases at J, leaving 5 bases unmatched.

The chain is built from TRBV20-1 and TRBJ2-3; the match to TRBD2 covers 7 bases. The germline V gene encodes CDR1 DFQATT and CDR2 SNEGSKA (reference sequence). Losses at the gene ends were 4 bases for V and 6 bases for J; bases not matched to a gene: 13. CDR3 length: 15 amino acids. The chain's CDR3 is CSAMGTTRTADTQYF. In DNA, the CDR3 is TGCAGTGCTATGGGGACTACCAGAACCGCGGATACGCAGTATTTT.

CDR3 protein: CASTAAGGWNEQFF. DNA of the CDR3: TGTGCCAGCACCGCCGCAGGGGGCTGGAATGAGCAGTTCTTC. V is TRBV12-3 or TRBV12-4 and J is TRBJ2-1, with 8 bases aligning to TRBD1. The CDR3 spans 14 residues. J gave up 7 bases and V 7 bases, and 9 bases lay outside the gene matches.

There are a few counts of this clonotype. V and J are TRBV30 and TRBJ2-3; 10 nucleotides match TRBD2. The V and J ends lost 3 bases and 1 base, in that order; junction bases with no gene match: 4. Germline CDR1 and CDR2: GTSNPN and SVGIG (reference sequence). The length of the CDR3 is 15 residues. Here the CDR3 reads CAWSPTSGGTDTQYF. As DNA, the CDR3 is TGTGCCTGGAGCCCTACTAGCGGGGGCACAGATACGCAGTATTTT.

The gene calls are TRBV6-5 and TRBJ2-7; D possibly corresponds to TRBD1 (5 bases). The CDR3 is made up of 15 amino acids. Per the germline V gene, CDR1 is MNHEY and CDR2 is SVGAGI. V gave up 5 bases and J gave up 0 bases, with 14 bases separating them. CDR3 sequence: CASSLWTRSSYEQYF. The CDR3 nucleotides read TGTGCCAGCAGTCTTTGGACACGTTCCTCCTACGAGCAGTACTTC.

The chain is built from TRBV3-1 and TRBJ2-7, with D perhaps TRBD2 (5 bases). The CDR3 runs to 13 residues. V was shortened by 4 bases and J by 4 bases, with 11 bases between the two germline ends. Germline V lookup: CDR1 LGHDT, CDR2 YNNKEL (reference sequence). The CDR3 coding sequence is TGTGCCAGCAGCCCACTAGGACGATACGAGCAGTACTTC. It encodes CASSPLGRYEQYF.

In its sample, this clonotype was seen many times. V and J are TRBV20-1 and TRBJ1-1; D remains unclear. The CDR3 length is 13 residues. Trimming removed 0 bases from V and 10 bases from J, with 15 bases in between. The V gene's germline CDR1 is DFQATT and CDR2 SNEGSKA (reference sequence). The CDR3 is CSARDSGSAGAFF. DNA for the CDR3: TGCAGTGCTAGAGATTCCGGTTCTGCGGGAGCTTTCTTT.

The sample holds many counts of this clonotype. CDR3 sequence: CASDGLAGATYTDTQYF. In DNA, the CDR3 is TGTGCCAGCGACGGGCTAGCGGGAGCCACCTACACAGATACGCAGTATTTT. V and J are TRBV7-2 and TRBJ2-3, with 10 nucleotides matching TRBD2. Per germline, CDR1 SGHTA and CDR2 FQGNSA. This CDR3 region has 17 residues. V lost 8 bases to trimming and J lost 2 bases; unmatched junction nucleotides: 13.

The V gene is TRBV5-1, the J gene TRBJ1-2, with 9 bases matching TRBD1. With V trimmed by 0 bases and J by 4 bases, 4 bases remained unmatched. This CDR3 has 15 residues. Germline V gene lookup returns CDR1 SGHRS and CDR2 YFSETQ. The CDR3 DNA is TGCGCCAGCAGCTTGGCAACAGGGGGCGGCTATGGCTACACCTTC. Its translation: CASSLATGGGYGYTF.

This clonotype was recorded at least ten times. This chain links TRBV20-1 with TRBJ1-6; weak D call: TRBD1 (6 bases). Germline CDR1 DFQATT, CDR2 SNEGSKA (reference sequence). V was trimmed by 1 base and J by 10 bases, leaving 17 bases between them. The CDR3 runs to 15 residues. For the CDR3, the DNA is TGCAGTGCTAGAGCGACACAGGGTTCGTCATCACCCCTCCACTTT. Amino acid sequence: CSARATQGSSSPLHF.

This clonotype was seen many times. The rearrangement joins TRBV20-1 to TRBJ2-1; 13 nucleotides align to TRBD2. The J segment lost 8 bases and the V segment lost 6 bases, leaving 10 bases of the junction unmatched. CDR1 and CDR2 (germline): DFQATT, SNEGSKA (reference sequence). This CDR3 has 15 amino acids. CDR3 coding DNA: TGCAGTGCCAAGTTCGGACTAGCGGGAGTTCATGAGCAGTTCTTC. As protein: CSAKFGLAGVHEQFF.

J is TRBJ1-6 and V is TRBV6-5; no clear D. V lost 8 bases and J 8 bases, leaving 13 bases between the germline ends. This CDR3 is 13 amino acids long. The germline CDR1 and CDR2 sequences are MNHEY and SVGAGI. In DNA, the CDR3 is TGTGCCAGCCGACGGGGTATGGATTCACCCCTCCACTTT. Translation: CASRRGMDSPLHF.

This clonotype has just a few counts. The chain joins TRBV20-1 to TRBJ2-2, with TRBD2 identical over 11 bases. Germline values: CDR1 DFQATT, CDR2 SNEGSKA (reference sequence). The CDR3 has 15 residues. V shed 2 bases and J 8 bases; nucleotides not matched to a gene: 7. CDR3 DNA sequence: TGCAGTGCTAGAAAACTAGCGGGAGCCCGGGGGGAGCTGTTTTTT. Residues: CSARKLAGARGELFF.

This clonotype has at least ten counts. The CDR3 bases are TGTGCCAGCAGCTTAACGGGTCGGAACACTGAAGCTTTCTTT. Its protein is CASSLTGRNTEAFF. The chain uses TRBV7-3 and TRBJ1-1; no definite D call. CDR3 length: 14 amino acids. V lost 0 bases and J 1 base, leaving 6 bases between the germline ends. Germline CDR1 and CDR2: SGHTA and FQGTGA.

The genes are TRBV12-5 and TRBJ1-1, with a weak D call TRBD1 (5 bases). The germline gives CDR1 LGHNT, CDR2 FRNRAP. This CDR3 has 13 amino acids. Trimming stripped 5 bases from V and 1 base from J, with 8 bases between. The CDR3 DNA sequence: TGTGCTAGTGGTCTTGACAGGAACACTGAAGCTTTCTTT. As protein: CASGLDRNTEAFF. Together with reference TRBV12-5 and TRBJ1-1, the CDR3 gives the full variable domain: DARVTQTPRHKVTEMGQEVTMRCQPILGHNTVFWYRQTMMQGLELLAYFRNRAPLDDSGMPKDRFSAEMPDATLATLKIQPSEPRDSAVYFCASGLDRNTEAFFGQGTRLTVV.

This clonotype was seen more than once but under ten times. The CDR3 protein is CASSWGDQGYEQYF. CDR3 coding DNA: TGTGCCAGCAGCTGGGGGGACCAGGGGTACGAGCAGTACTTC. This sequence joins TRBV7-6 and TRBJ2-7, with D perhaps given as TRBD1 or TRBD2 (6 bases each). Per the germline V gene, CDR1 is SGHVS and CDR2 is FNYEAQ. This CDR3 is 14 amino acids long. Trimming removed 4 bases from V and 4 bases from J, with 14 bases in between.